Below are 18 T cell receptor beta chains sequenced from a single sample in a study of T cells after yellow fever vaccination. TCRdb re-called the 5' RACE reads with MiXCR, one entry per CDR3 protein. The sample consists of about 430,000 distinct CDR3 sequences, under 20% of them appearing once. The sequencing here drew on PBMCs, taken before the yellow fever booster vaccination. The receptors come from a young man who received the YFV17D yellow fever vaccine.

In this sample, this clonotype turned up a few times. This rearrangement joins TRBV30 to TRBJ1-5; D is perhaps TRBD1 (5 bases). The CDR3 totals 14 residues. The V gene lost 3 bases and the J gene lost 7 bases, with 16 bases spanning the gap. Germline CDR1 GTSNPN, CDR2 SVGIG (reference sequence). CDR3 bases: TGTGCCTGGAGCGAAGGGAGGGGTCAACAGCCCCAGCATTTT. This gives the protein CAWSEGRGQQPQHF.

This clonotype was picked up a small number of times. The chain joins TRBV5-1 to TRBJ2-1; 10 bases fit TRBD1. Losses at the gene ends were 5 bases for V and 7 bases for J; bases not matched to a gene: 3. The germline gives CDR1 SGHRS, CDR2 YFSETQ. This CDR3 is 13 amino acids long. The CDR3 protein is CASRMGQGNEQFF. CDR3 DNA: TGCGCCAGCAGAATGGGACAGGGGAATGAGCAGTTCTTC.

The chain links TRBV5-4 to TRBJ1-1; D not resolved. The V end was cut by 3 bases, the J end by 2 bases, with 11 bases between. Germline CDR1 and CDR2: SGHNT and YYREEE (reference sequence). This CDR3 contains 14 residues. The CDR3 DNA reads as TGTGCCAGCAGCTCCCTCGGGATAAACACTGAAGCTTTCTTT. Encoded protein: CASSSLGINTEAFF.

This clonotype was counted ten times or more. CDR3 residues: CATSDSASGNNEQFF. The CDR3 nucleotides read TGTGCCACCAGTGATTCGGCTAGCGGGAACAATGAGCAGTTCTTC. The rearrangement joins TRBV24-1 to TRBJ2-1; the match to TRBD2 covers 9 bases. CDR3 length: 15 amino acids. Germline loops: CDR1 KGHDR, CDR2 SFDVKD. With V trimmed by 2 bases and J by 5 bases, 3 bases remained unmatched.

The rearrangement uses TRBV6-1 and TRBJ2-3; D is uncertain. CDR3 length: 16 amino acids. The V end was cut by 4 bases, the J end by 3 bases, with 17 bases between. The germline CDR1 and CDR2 sequences are MNHNS and SASEGT. Here the CDR3 DNA reads TGTGCCAGCAGTGGACGTGGACGGATAAGTACAGATACGCAGTATTTT. Protein sequence: CASSGRGRISTDTQYF.

This clonotype was seen a few times. V is TRBV6-2 or TRBV6-3 and J is TRBJ2-1; D might be TRBD2 (5 bases). Trimming took 8 bases from V and 0 from J, leaving 11 bases between them. CDR1 MNHEY and CDR2 SVGEGT come from the germline V gene. This CDR3 has 14 amino acids. CDR3 coding DNA: TGTGCCAGCCGCAAAGAGGGCTCCTACAATGAGCAGTTCTTC. Translating gives CASRKEGSYNEQFF.

The rearrangement links TRBV6-5 to TRBJ1-2; TRBD1 might be the D (5 bases). CDR1 and CDR2 from the germline V gene are MNHEY and SVGAGI. The CDR3 length is 14 residues. Trimming pared 2 bases from V and 4 bases from J, leaving 11 bases between. As DNA, the CDR3 is TGTGCCAGCAGTTACAATCAGGGAAGCTATGGCTACACCTTC. It is translated as CASSYNQGSYGYTF.

This clonotype was detected a few times. The chain combines TRBV29-1 with TRBJ2-4; D is uncertain. Germline V gives CDR1 SQVTM, CDR2 ANQGSEA. The length of the CDR3 is 11 residues. The V and J ends lost 3 bases and 5 bases respectively, with 5 bases between them. The CDR3 protein is CSVDEQNIQYF. CDR3 in DNA: TGCAGCGTTGATGAGCAAAACATTCAGTACTTC. Full variable domain (remainder filled in from reference TRBV29-1 and TRBJ2-4): SAVISQKPSRDICQRGTSLTIQCQVDSQVTMMFWYRQQPGQSLTLIATANQGSEATYESGFVIDKFPISRPNLTFSTLTVSNMSPEDSSIYLCSVDEQNIQYFGAGTRLSVL.

V and J are TRBV5-4 and TRBJ2-2; no firm D call. The germline gives CDR1 SGHNT, CDR2 YYREEE (reference sequence). V was clipped by 5 bases and J by 1 base, with 12 bases between them. The CDR3 is 15 amino acids. This CDR3 reads CASSPPAGNTGELFF. In nucleotides, the CDR3 is TGTGCCAGCAGTCCGCCAGCAGGGAACACCGGGGAGCTGTTTTTT.

The chain has TRBV6-1 and TRBJ1-1; the D is unclear. The ends were cut back, 0 bases at V and 6 bases at J, with 11 bases in the middle. Germline CDR1 reads MNHNS; CDR2 reads SASEGT. The CDR3 has 14 residues. This CDR3 is CASSEALGIAEAFF. In DNA, the CDR3 is TGTGCCAGCAGTGAAGCGCTTGGGATCGCTGAAGCTTTCTTT.

This clonotype has a handful of counts. This CDR3 reads CASSLAKLGNTEAFF. As DNA, the CDR3 is TGTGCCAGCAGCTTGGCCAAATTGGGGAACACTGAAGCTTTCTTT. This chain joins TRBV5-6 and TRBJ1-1; D is unclear. The V and J ends lost 0 bases and 1 base respectively, with 10 bases between them. The CDR3 runs 15 residues. Per the germline V gene, CDR1 is SGHDT and CDR2 is YYEEEE.

This clonotype was detected a few times. The CDR3 bases are TGTGCCAGCAGTGGACAGGTCGTAGAAGCCCAGCATTTT. It is translated as CASSGQVVEAQHF. The V and J genes are TRBV12-3 or TRBV12-4 and TRBJ1-5; TRBD1 matches at 7 bases. The length of the CDR3 is 13 residues. V shed 5 bases and J 11 bases; nucleotides not matched to a gene: 9.

The table lists this clonotype with a few counts. DNA for the CDR3: TGTGCCAGCAGTGCCCCCGGGAGAGGGGATGAGCAGTTCTTC. It translates to CASSAPGRGDEQFF. The chain has TRBV25-1 and TRBJ2-1; possible D gene TRBD2, 6 bases. Germline loops: CDR1 MGHDK, CDR2 SYGVNS. The CDR3 consists of 14 residues. The ends were cut back, 4 bases at V and 8 bases at J, with 15 bases in the middle.

This chain connects TRBV10-2 to TRBJ1-2; D gene uncertain. V gave up 4 bases and J gave up 2 bases, with 8 bases separating them. Germline V CDR1 and CDR2: WSHSY, SAAADI. There are 13 residues in the CDR3. The DNA of the CDR3 is TGCGCCAGCAGTGGGCGGACCAACTATGGCTACACCTTC. Protein product: CASSGRTNYGYTF.

V gene TRBV7-2 combines with J gene TRBJ2-1; 8 bases match TRBD1. Germline values: CDR1 SGHTA, CDR2 FQGNSA. The V and J ends lost 5 bases and 5 bases, in that order; junction bases with no gene match: 2. The CDR3 is 13 residues long. CDR3 in DNA: TGTGCCAGCAGCCTGGACAGGGACAATGAGCAGTTCTTC. Its translation: CASSLDRDNEQFF.

V and J are TRBV4-3 and TRBJ2-5; 13 bases are shared with TRBD2. J lost 2 bases, V lost 0 bases, and 6 bases had no gene match. CDR1 is LGHNA, CDR2 YSLEER, per germline. CDR3 length: 18 residues. CDR3 region: CASSQELAGGRIQETQYF. The CDR3 coding sequence is TGCGCCAGCAGCCAAGAACTAGCGGGGGGGCGGATTCAAGAGACCCAGTACTTC.

V usage is TRBV10-3 and J usage is TRBJ2-5; TRBD1 or TRBD2 may be the D gene (6 bases each). Germline loops: CDR1 ENHRY, CDR2 SYGVKD. CDR3 length: 14 amino acids. V lost 4 bases to trimming and J lost 5 bases, with 14 bases between them. The CDR3 sequence: CAISAPGGPETQYF. The CDR3 nucleotides are TGTGCCATCAGTGCACCCGGGGGCCCGGAGACCCAGTACTTC.

The V call is TRBV4-1, the J call TRBJ2-7; D is perhaps TRBD2 (6 bases). The CDR3 is 13 amino acids. From germline, CDR1 is MGHRA and CDR2 YSYEKL. The V and J ends lost 3 bases and 7 bases respectively, with 13 bases between them. CDR3 in DNA: TGCGCCAGCAGCCAGCGGCGGGCGGGGGAGCAGTACTTC. Its translation is CASSQRRAGEQYF.